The next 24 T cell receptor beta chains were all read from a single sample in a study of OX40 agonist ivuxolimab in advanced cancers. Using immunoSEQ multiplex PCR, the repertoire was profiled, and TCRdb retains in-frame clones only, with some absent. The data contain about 52,000 clones, 86% of them singletons. The specimen was CD4+ or CD8+ T cells sorted from blood, collected in a trial of the OX40 agonist ivuxolimab. The receptors come from an adult with an advanced solid tumor such as melanoma, head and neck, liver or kidney cancer.

The chain recombines TRBV5-4 with TRBJ1-3, with D perhaps TRBD1 (5 bases). The CDR3 is 14 residues long. Between the trimmed V and J ends, which lost 5 bases and 4 bases, there was a span of 13 bases. Germline CDR1 and CDR2: SGHNT and YYREEE (reference sequence). In DNA, the CDR3 is TGTGCCAGCAGATCTCAGGGATGGGGAAACACCATATATTTT. Residues: CASRSQGWGNTIYF.

The chain couples TRBV5-1 to TRBJ1-3; D remains ambiguous. V was pared by 0 bases and J by 4 bases, with 14 bases between. Germline CDR1 is SGHRS and CDR2 is YFSETQ. The CDR3 totals 16 residues. The CDR3 region has the DNA TGCGCCAGCAGCTTGGGAGGAGCTCCGGGCGGAAACACCATATATTTT. Amino acid sequence: CASSLGGAPGGNTIYF.

The rearrangement links TRBV13 to TRBJ2-2, with D tentatively TRBD1 or TRBD2 (6 bases each). The V end was cut by 5 bases, the J end by 5 bases, with 21 bases between. Germline V gene lookup returns CDR1 PRHDT and CDR2 FYEKMQ (reference sequence). The CDR3 runs to 17 residues. CDR3 sequence reads: CASSMWTWGAGTGELFF. In DNA, the CDR3 is TGTGCCAGCAGCATGTGGACTTGGGGGGCGGGTACCGGGGAGCTGTTTTTT.

The chain has TRBV18 and TRBJ1-2; D perhaps matches TRBD1 (5 bases). Trimming removed 0 bases at V and 7 bases at J, with 12 bases between. The V gene's germline CDR1 is KGHSH and CDR2 LQKENI. This CDR3 comprises 14 residues. In DNA, the CDR3 is TGTGCCAGCTCACCACCGGATAGGGGTTCTGGCTACACCTTC. It is translated as CASSPPDRGSGYTF.

The CDR3: CASSLLQLNTEAFF. CDR3 DNA: TGTGCCAGCAGTTTACTACAGCTGAACACTGAAGCTTTCTTT. The rearrangement joins TRBV28 to TRBJ1-1; no definite D call. Germline V lookup: CDR1 MDHEN, CDR2 SYDVKM. The ends were cut back, 2 bases at V and 0 bases at J, with 7 bases in the middle. The CDR3 covers 14 residues.

This clone was recorded once. This chain connects TRBV18 to TRBJ2-3, with TRBD2 matching over 9 bases. Germline V gene data show CDR1 as KGHSH and CDR2 as LQKENI. This CDR3 contains 15 residues. The ends lost 4 bases at V and 5 bases at J; junction bases unmatched: 7. The CDR3 loop reads CASSLTSGAEDTQYF. CDR3 sequence (DNA): TGTGCCAGCTCACTGACTAGCGGAGCAGAAGATACGCAGTATTTT.

The rearrangement links TRBV30 to TRBJ2-5, with D uncertain. This CDR3 spans 11 amino acids. V shed 1 base and J shed 6 bases, with 6 bases lying between them. CDR1 and CDR2 (germline): GTSNPN, SVGIG (reference sequence). CDR3 sequence reads: CAWSGRQTQYF. CDR3 DNA: TGTGCCTGGAGTGGAAGGCAGACCCAGTACTTC.

The J gene is TRBJ2-7, the V gene TRBV27, with D tentatively TRBD1 (6 bases). Trimming shortened V by 2 bases and J by 2 bases, and 25 bases separated the two germline ends. The length of the CDR3 is 19 residues. Germline V gene lookup returns CDR1 MNHEY and CDR2 SMNVEV (reference sequence). The chain's CDR3 is CASSLINRADRDDTYEQYF. In DNA form, the CDR3 reads TGTGCCAGCAGTTTAATCAACAGGGCAGACCGAGATGACACCTACGAGCAGTACTTC.

This sequence joins TRBV19 and TRBJ2-7; D perhaps matches TRBD2 (5 bases). The V gene lost 4 bases and the J gene lost 2 bases, with 12 bases spanning the gap. Germline V lookup: CDR1 LNHDA, CDR2 SQIVND (reference sequence). The CDR3 runs 14 residues. The CDR3 is CASSTSSGAYEQYF. In nucleotides, the CDR3 is TGTGCCAGTAGTACGTCCAGCGGAGCCTACGAGCAGTACTTC.

This chain links TRBV6-1 with TRBJ2-2; TRBD2 matches 7 bases. Per germline, CDR1 MNHNS and CDR2 SASEGT. The length of the CDR3 is 13 residues. Losses at the gene ends were 7 bases for V and 3 bases for J; bases not matched to a gene: 2. The CDR3 DNA is TGTGCCAGCAAGACTAGCTACACCGGGGAGCTGTTTTTT. Its translation: CASKTSYTGELFF.

This chain joins TRBV7-7 and TRBJ2-1; possibly TRBD2 for D (6 bases). The length of the CDR3 is 15 residues. Germline V gene lookup returns CDR1 SSHAT and CDR2 FNYEAQ (reference sequence). Trimming removed 3 bases from V and 7 bases from J, with 16 bases in between. CDR3 protein: CASSFNLASDNEQFF. CDR3 coding DNA: TGTGCCAGCAGCTTTAATCTGGCTAGCGATAATGAGCAGTTCTTC.

J is TRBJ1-6 and V is TRBV6-1; 7 nucleotides match TRBD1. Germline V gene data show CDR1 as MNHNS and CDR2 as SASEGT. CDR3 length: 15 amino acids. Germline trimming cut 4 bases from V and 3 bases from J; bases unmatched to any gene: 3. The CDR3 reads CASSGRDSYNSPLHF. The CDR3 nucleotides read TGTGCCAGCAGTGGCCGGGACAGCTATAATTCACCCCTCCACTTT.

The chain has TRBV7-2 and TRBJ2-3, with D hard to call. The CDR3 contains 14 residues. Germline V gives CDR1 SGHTA, CDR2 FQGNSA. With 5 bases removed from V and 2 bases from J, the gap between germline ends came to 11 bases. CDR3 loop: CASSTLLTTDTQYF. The CDR3 DNA follows: TGTGCCAGCAGCACACTACTAACCACAGATACGCAGTATTTT.

The rearrangement uses TRBV6-1 and TRBJ1-1; D is undetermined. Germline CDR1 and CDR2: MNHNS and SASEGT. This CDR3 has 15 amino acids. V lost 7 bases and J lost 3, with 18 bases in between. CDR3 sequence reads: CASTEAARGYTEAFF. CDR3 coding DNA: TGTGCCAGCACTGAGGCAGCTCGCGGGTACACTGAAGCTTTCTTT.

CDR3 in DNA: TGTGCCAGCAGCGTAGAGGGGAAAAAAGCTTTCTTT. This encodes CASSVEGKKAFF. The chain recombines TRBV9 with TRBJ1-1; TRBD1 might be the D (5 bases). This CDR3 region has 12 residues. Germline CDR1 SGDLS, CDR2 YYNGEE. Between the trimmed V and J ends, which lost 0 bases and 9 bases, there was a span of 9 bases.

The chain couples TRBV4-1 to TRBJ1-4; D is undetermined. Germline CDR1 is MGHRA and CDR2 is YSYEKL. The CDR3 runs 16 residues. V shed 0 bases and J shed 5 bases, with 13 bases lying between them. In DNA, the CDR3 is TGCGCCAGCAGCCAAGATTATCCGAGACCAAATGAAAAACTGTTTTTT. Residues: CASSQDYPRPNEKLFF.

The chain recombines TRBV18 with TRBJ1-3; D gene ambiguous. The germline V and J ends were trimmed by 3 bases and 0 bases, with 12 bases remaining between them. There are 16 residues in the CDR3. Germline lookup yields CDR1 KGHSH and CDR2 LQKENI. CDR3 region: CASSPVVASSGNTIYF. The CDR3 DNA reads TGTGCCAGCTCACCGGTCGTGGCGAGCTCTGGAAACACCATATATTTT.

The chain combines TRBV19 with TRBJ2-7; TRBD2 might be the D (6 bases). This CDR3 has 15 residues. The germline V gene has CDR1 LNHDA and CDR2 SQIVND (reference sequence). With 7 bases removed from V and 2 bases from J, the gap between germline ends came to 18 bases. The CDR3 protein is CASTRTGGVAYEQYF. The CDR3 nucleotides read TGTGCCAGTACCCGGACTGGAGGGGTCGCCTACGAGCAGTACTTC. Full variable domain (rest looked up from reference TRBV19 and TRBJ2-7): DGGITQSPKYLFRKEGQNVTLSCEQNLNHDAMYWYRQDPGQGLRLIYYSQIVNDFQKGDIAEGYSVSREKKESFPLTVTSAQKNPTAFYLCASTRTGGVAYEQYFGPGTRLTVT.

The chain links TRBV28 to TRBJ1-1; weak D call: TRBD1 (5 bases). CDR3 size: 16 residues. The V and J ends lost 5 bases and 7 bases respectively, with 23 bases between them. In germline, CDR1 is MDHEN, CDR2 SYDVKM. The CDR3 bases are TGTGCCAGCAGTAGACCGGGACGCTACCTCCCGGGTGAAGCTTTCTTT. This sequence encodes CASSRPGRYLPGEAFF.

This sequence joins TRBV27 and TRBJ2-2; 7 bases map to TRBD1. CDR1 MNHEY and CDR2 SMNVEV come from the germline V gene (reference sequence). V shed 8 bases and J 1 base; nucleotides not matched to a gene: 7. This CDR3 spans 15 amino acids. CDR3 amino acids: CASRWGTVNTGELFF. Written as DNA, the CDR3 is TGTGCCAGCCGTTGGGGGACAGTGAACACCGGGGAGCTGTTTTTT.

This chain uses TRBV23-1 with TRBJ1-2; D is perhaps TRBD1 (5 bases). TRBV23-1 is reported as an ORF; its role is uncertain. The CDR3 contains 13 residues. Trimming stripped 2 bases from V and 8 bases from J, with 12 bases between. CDR3 sequence reads: CASSQTGCSGYTF. CDR3 coding DNA: TGCGCCAGCAGTCAAACAGGATGTAGCGGCTACACCTTC.

The chain recombines TRBV5-1 with TRBJ2-7; 9 positions agree with TRBD1. The CDR3 has 15 residues. Germline-derived CDR1 and CDR2 are SGHRS and YFSETQ. V lost 3 bases, J lost 3 bases, and 7 bases stayed unmatched. This CDR3 reads CASSYTPGQGYEQYF. In nucleotides, the CDR3 is TGCGCCAGCAGCTATACCCCGGGACAGGGCTACGAGCAGTACTTC.

The V and J genes are TRBV2 and TRBJ2-7, with a weak D call TRBD1 (6 bases). The CDR3 covers 14 residues. V shed 2 bases and J shed 0 bases, with 8 bases lying between them. CDR1 is SNHLY and CDR2 is FYNNEI in the germline V gene. The CDR3 here is CASSETGTSYEQYF. The DNA of the CDR3 is TGTGCCAGCAGTGAAACAGGGACCTCCTACGAGCAGTACTTC.

This clone was detected once. V usage is TRBV30 and J usage is TRBJ1-1; unclear D gene. CDR1 and CDR2 (germline): GTSNPN, SVGIG (reference sequence). There are 13 residues in the CDR3. V was trimmed by 1 base and J by 0 bases, leaving 6 bases between them. DNA of the CDR3: TGTGCCTGGAGTGGCCGACTGAACACTGAAGCTTTCTTT. Translating gives CAWSGRLNTEAFF.